The clone carrying this TCR beta chain was detected a few times. Repertoires were generated with immunoSEQ multiplex PCR, while TCRdb's copy carries only in-frame clones and drops some. The sample has about 350,000 clones; around nine tenths are singletons. The CDR3 loop spans 15 amino acids. Germline-derived CDR1 and CDR2 are SGHKS and YYEKEE (reference sequence). With 4 bases clipped from V and 0 bases from J, the junction kept 6 bases outside the gene matches. This sample was included in a study of blood T cell repertoires in COVID-19. Study-level background: Specimens from acute and convalescent COVID-19 originated in the United States, Italy and Spain.

Adults between about 18 and 89 years of age took part from approximately 24 US areas. No more than 2 weeks before study entry, exposed participants had met a case of COVID-19. This rearrangement joins TRBV5-5 to TRBJ2-7; 8 bases map to TRBD1. The sequencing sample was made of PBMCs or T cells enriched from blood (not recorded which). The sequence was collected from a woman between 25 and 40 years old who had been exposed to COVID-19. CDR3 DNA: TGTGCCAGCAGCGGGTGGGACAGGAGCTCCTACGAGCAGTACTTC. Its protein is CASSGWDRSSYEQYF.